The clone carrying this T cell receptor (beta chain) was observed at least ten times. The sample comes from a study of shared clonotypes between healthy human individuals. Data came from immunoSEQ multiplex PCR; TCRdb stores just in-frame clones and leaves some out. The sample lists about a million clones, 60% to 85% seen once, with 0.7% to 0.95% in the top ten. CDR1 is GTSNPN, CDR2 SVGIG, per germline (reference sequence). The CDR3 extends over 14 amino acids. V lost 4 bases, J lost 2 bases, and 4 bases stayed unmatched. Source material: memory CD4+ T cells from PBMCs. Subset: CD45RA-negative fraction. This TCR derives from a man between 18 and 29 years old in good health. Some clones in this sample may be carry-over from other donors' samples. The chain combines TRBV30 with TRBJ2-2, with 7 nucleotides matching TRBD1. The CDR3, as DNA: TGTGCCTGGAACCGGGACAGCAACACCGGGGAGCTGTTTTTT. Encoded protein: CAWNRDSNTGELFF.